This TCR beta chain was found in a study of T cells in Graves' hyperthyroidism and ophthalmopathy. The source material, RNA transcripts, was used to amplify TCR beta CDR3 regions. An initial round of RT-PCR targeting the TCR CDR3 relied on the HTBI primer set. A single record per CDR3 protein comes from TCRdb applying MiXCR to the multiplex PCR reads. The sample comprises about 700,000 distinct CDR3 sequences, about 45% of which are singletons, and about 7.2% rests with the top ten. Germline V lookup: CDR1 SQVTM, CDR2 ANQGSEA. The CDR3 extends over 13 amino acids. The J segment lost 6 bases and the V segment lost 6 bases, leaving 9 bases of the junction unmatched. There are a few counts of this clonotype.

This sequence was found in an adult man with Graves' disease, either hyperthyroidism or ophthalmopathy (not recorded which). Sequenced material: peripheral blood or thyroid tissue (not recorded which). V gene TRBV29-1 combines with J gene TRBJ2-7; TRBD2 aligns across 9 bases. CDR3 in amino acids: CSVRGGSRVEQYF. The CDR3 DNA is TGCAGCGTGCGGGGGGGCTCTCGGGTCGAGCAGTACTTC.